This entry describes one TCR beta chain. The antigen is unknown. This specimen belongs to a study of cytomegalovirus exposure and HLA in healthy donors. About the research overall: In terms of ancestry, the Caucasian-associated cluster contained 75% to 90% of the roughly 400 genotyped donors.

Study-wide results and limits: Analyzed later, most CMV-associated TCR beta chains appeared HLA-restricted. Reportedly, cytomegalovirus status was diagnosed with high sensitivity and specificity. About 87% or about 30% of the time was how often most TCR beta V segments were productive, according to an earlier analysis.

The primer mix had 60 Vbeta and 13 Jbeta primers. Data came from immunoSEQ multiplex PCR; TCRdb stores just in-frame clones and leaves some out. The profile shows 180,000 or so clones, over 60% of them singletons. The sequencing input was PBMCs. This TCR came from a man aged 45-65 years in good health and CMV-seropositive.

The CDR3 DNA follows: TGTGCCAGTAGTATCGTTGGGCGTCGCAGCAATCAGCCCCAGCATTTT. It is translated as CASSIVGRRSNQPQHF. This chain connects TRBV19 to TRBJ1-5; unclear D gene. The CDR3 sequence is 16 residues long. Germline values: CDR1 LNHDA, CDR2 SQIVND (reference sequence). With 3 bases removed from V and 1 base from J, the gap between germline ends came to 13 bases. Together with reference TRBV19 and TRBJ1-5, the CDR3 gives the full variable domain: DGGITQSPKYLFRKEGQNVTLSCEQNLNHDAMYWYRQDPGQGLRLIYYSQIVNDFQKGDIAEGYSVSREKKESFPLTVTSAQKNPTAFYLCASSIVGRRSNQPQHFGDGTRLSIL.